A selection of T cell receptor beta chains follows, all from one sample in a study of blood T cell repertoires in COVID-19. Measured with immunoSEQ multiplex PCR; TCRdb has only the in-frame clones, and not every one. The table shows under 25,000 clones, with 70% to 90% occurring only once. Sequencing was carried out using peripheral blood. All receptors come from a human donor with active COVID-19. The donor label of this sample is uncertain. Both conserved end residues are part of each CDR3. A D gene is named only where the DNA matches it firmly. A row's size may be missing; if present it is once, few, many or a size class.

d_gene: -; v_gene: TRBV2; abundance: -; j_gene: TRBJ2-7; CDR3nt: TGTGCCAGCAGTGAACTCAGGGGCGCAGAGGGAGAGCAGTACTTC; CDR3aa: CASSELRGAEGEQYF
d_gene: -; v_gene: TRBV19; abundance: -; j_gene: TRBJ2-4; CDR3nt: TGTGCCAGTAGTCCGGACAGTCTCGGGGACATTCAGTACTTC; CDR3aa: CASSPDSLGDIQYF
d_gene: -; v_gene: TRBV29-1; abundance: -; j_gene: TRBJ1-1; CDR3nt: TGCAGCGGTTACGATGAGTCCAGGGACACTGAAGCTTTCTTT; CDR3aa: CSGYDESRDTEAFF
d_gene: -; v_gene: TRBV25-1; abundance: -; j_gene: TRBJ2-7; CDR3nt: TGTGCCAGCAGTGCCGGGGGACTCTACGAGCAGTACTTC; CDR3aa: CASSAGGLYEQYF
d_gene: -; v_gene: TRBV7-2; abundance: -; j_gene: TRBJ2-4; CDR3nt: TGTGCCAGCAACCCGGTACTAGCTGAAAACATTCAGTACTTC; CDR3aa: CASNPVLAENIQYF
d_gene: -; v_gene: TRBV9; abundance: -; j_gene: TRBJ2-1; CDR3nt: TGTGCCAGCAGCGTAGAAAGGTCCGGGATCGGTGAGCAGTTCTTC; CDR3aa: CASSVERSGIGEQFF
d_gene: -; v_gene: TRBV11-3; abundance: -; j_gene: TRBJ2-1; CDR3nt: TGTGCCAGCAGCTTGGACTCGCACTACAATGAGCAGTTCTTC; CDR3aa: CASSLDSHYNEQFF
d_gene: TRBD1; v_gene: TRBV7-9; abundance: -; j_gene: TRBJ2-3; CDR3nt: TGTGCCAGCAGCCCCCGGACAGGGCTTCAAGATACGCAGTATTTT; CDR3aa: CASSPRTGLQDTQYF
d_gene: TRBD1; v_gene: TRBV6-2/TRBV6-3; abundance: -; j_gene: TRBJ2-6; CDR3nt: TGTGCCAGCAGTTACCTCCTCGGACAGGGGTCACGGGCCAACGTCCTGACTTTC; CDR3aa: CASSYLLGQGSRANVLTF
d_gene: -; v_gene: TRBV7-2; abundance: -; j_gene: TRBJ1-2; CDR3nt: TGTGCCAGCAGCTCTCCGGGTTTAAACTATGGCTACACCTTC; CDR3aa: CASSSPGLNYGYTF
d_gene: TRBD2; v_gene: TRBV27; abundance: -; j_gene: TRBJ2-7; CDR3nt: TGTGCCGCAGCGACTAGCGGGAGGGGCGAGCAGTACTTC; CDR3aa: CAAATSGRGEQYF
d_gene: TRBD2; v_gene: TRBV28; abundance: -; j_gene: TRBJ2-3; CDR3nt: TGTGCCAGCAGCTTAGCGGGAGATACGCAGTATTTT; CDR3aa: CASSLAGDTQYF
d_gene: -; v_gene: TRBV19; abundance: -; j_gene: TRBJ1-4; CDR3nt: TGTGCCAGTAGTGTCCGGGGAGAAAAACTGTTTTTT; CDR3aa: CASSVRGEKLFF
d_gene: -; v_gene: TRBV6-1; abundance: -; j_gene: TRBJ1-5; CDR3nt: TGTGCCAGCAGTGCATTGACAGGCTATAGCAATCAGCCCCAGCATTTT; CDR3aa: CASSALTGYSNQPQHF
d_gene: -; v_gene: TRBV4-1; abundance: -; j_gene: TRBJ2-1; CDR3nt: TGCGCCAGCCGGGAGATGGTGGCCCAGGGTGAGCAGTTCTTC; CDR3aa: CASREMVAQGEQFF
d_gene: -; v_gene: TRBV29-1; abundance: -; j_gene: TRBJ2-2; CDR3nt: TGCAGCGTTGTTCGGGCCGGGGAGCTGTTTTTT; CDR3aa: CSVVRAGELFF
d_gene: -; v_gene: TRBV30; abundance: -; j_gene: TRBJ2-5; CDR3nt: TGTGCCTGGACCGTACAGGGCGGGCAAGAGACCCAGTACTTC; CDR3aa: CAWTVQGGQETQYF
d_gene: -; v_gene: TRBV5-1; abundance: -; j_gene: TRBJ2-3; CDR3nt: TGCGCCAGCAGCTTCGACAGACGAACAGATACGCAGTATTTT; CDR3aa: CASSFDRRTDTQYF
d_gene: TRBD2; v_gene: TRBV7-9; abundance: -; j_gene: TRBJ2-3; CDR3nt: TGTGCCAGCAGCCCCGGGGTAGGACTAGCGGGCACAGATACGCAGTATTTT; CDR3aa: CASSPGVGLAGTDTQYF
d_gene: -; v_gene: TRBV7-2; abundance: once; j_gene: TRBJ2-1; CDR3nt: TGTGCCAGCAGCCTCCCTCGAGCCCTATACAATGAGCAGTTCTTC; CDR3aa: CASSLPRALYNEQFF
d_gene: -; v_gene: TRBV28; abundance: -; j_gene: TRBJ1-1; CDR3nt: TGTGCCAGCAGTTCCAGAGGTTCTAAAAGGCGTGATGAAGCTTTCTTT; CDR3aa: CASSSRGSKRRDEAFF
d_gene: -; v_gene: TRBV5-4; abundance: -; j_gene: TRBJ2-7; CDR3nt: TGTGCCAGCAGCTCGGGGACTGCCTTCTACGAGCAGTACTTC; CDR3aa: CASSSGTAFYEQYF
d_gene: -; v_gene: TRBV11-3; abundance: -; j_gene: TRBJ2-7; CDR3nt: TGTGCCAGCAGCTTAGATCCCCTCAGGGACTACGAGCAGTACTTC; CDR3aa: CASSLDPLRDYEQYF
d_gene: -; v_gene: TRBV6-5; abundance: -; j_gene: TRBJ2-7; CDR3nt: TGTGCCAGCAGTTACAAGGCAGGGCCCTACGAGCAGTACTTC; CDR3aa: CASSYKAGPYEQYF
d_gene: TRBD2; v_gene: TRBV24-1; abundance: -; j_gene: TRBJ2-7; CDR3nt: TGTGCCACCAGTGGCGGGACTAGCGGGATCTACGAGCAGTACTTC; CDR3aa: CATSGGTSGIYEQYF
d_gene: TRBD2; v_gene: TRBV7-9; abundance: -; j_gene: TRBJ2-1; CDR3nt: TGTGCCAGCAGCTTAGCCCTAGCGGGAACCAATGAGCAGTTCTTC; CDR3aa: CASSLALAGTNEQFF
d_gene: TRBD2; v_gene: TRBV19; abundance: -; j_gene: TRBJ2-7; CDR3nt: TGTGCCAGTAGTATAGATGGACTAGCGAACTACGAGCAGTACTTC; CDR3aa: CASSIDGLANYEQYF
d_gene: -; v_gene: TRBV6-6; abundance: -; j_gene: TRBJ1-6; CDR3nt: TGTGCCAGCAGTTACGCGGATACCTATAATTCACCCCTCCACTTT; CDR3aa: CASSYADTYNSPLHF
d_gene: TRBD1; v_gene: TRBV7-6; abundance: -; j_gene: TRBJ2-1; CDR3nt: TGTGCCAGCAGTTTGGGACAGGGTTCCTACAATGAGCAGTTCTTC; CDR3aa: CASSLGQGSYNEQFF